This entry lists 26 T cell receptor beta chains sequenced from one sample in a study of cytotoxic CD8 clonotypes in ibrutinib-treated CLL. Profiling relied on immunoSEQ multiplex PCR, and the TCRdb table lists in-frame clones only, not all of them. This table holds 150,000 or so clones, 81% found once. Sequenced material: PBMCs, taken after 12 months of ibrutinib treatment. The receptor set was obtained from a human donor with chronic lymphocytic leukemia.

The gene calls are TRBV7-3 and TRBJ2-1; 7 bases are shared with TRBD2. Germline loops: CDR1 SGHTA, CDR2 FQGTGA. Trimming removed 5 bases from V and 4 bases from J; junction bases left unmatched: 11. The CDR3 is made up of 16 amino acids. CDR3 in amino acids: CASSPHRGAGYNEQFF. DNA of the CDR3: TGTGCCAGCAGCCCTCATAGAGGAGCGGGGTACAATGAGCAGTTCTTC.

The V call is TRBV4-3, the J call TRBJ2-7; the D gene is possibly TRBD1 (6 bases). With 4 bases removed from V and 3 bases from J, the gap between germline ends came to 10 bases. The CDR3 contains 13 residues. Germline values: CDR1 LGHNA, CDR2 YSLEER. The CDR3 bases are TGCGCCAGCAGCCCTGGACAGTTCTACGAGCAGTACTTC. Protein product: CASSPGQFYEQYF.

V usage is TRBV28 and J usage is TRBJ1-2, with D possibly being TRBD1 (5 bases). V gave up 3 bases and J gave up 7 bases, with 15 bases separating them. Germline CDR1 and CDR2: MDHEN and SYDVKM. CDR3 length equals 14 residues. The CDR3 here is CASSFRDRTGGYTF. CDR3 sequence (DNA): TGTGCCAGCAGTTTCCGAGACAGAACGGGTGGCTACACCTTC.

The chain uses TRBV5-5 and TRBJ1-6; 8 bases match TRBD1. Trimming cost V 3 bases and J 0 bases; bases outside gene matches: 8. The CDR3 is 18 residues long. From germline, CDR1 is SGHKS and CDR2 YYEKEE (reference sequence). CDR3 sequence reads: CASSSFRGLSSYNSPLHF. CDR3 bases: TGTGCCAGCAGCTCTTTCAGGGGGCTGAGCTCCTATAATTCACCCCTCCACTTT.

V and J are TRBV9 and TRBJ1-6; the D is unclear. Germline CDR1 and CDR2: SGDLS and YYNGEE. The CDR3 runs 13 residues. V gave up 5 bases and J gave up 7 bases, with 10 bases separating them. In DNA form, the CDR3 reads TGTGCCAGCAGTCGACATTCGAATTCACCCCTCCACTTT. This codes for CASSRHSNSPLHF.

The V call is TRBV19, the J call TRBJ1-1, with a weak D call TRBD1 (6 bases). The germline V and J ends were trimmed by 3 bases and 5 bases, with 10 bases remaining between them. The germline CDR1 and CDR2 sequences are LNHDA and SQIVND (reference sequence). The CDR3 covers 13 residues. CDR3 loop: CASSIYRVTEAFF. CDR3 DNA: TGTGCCAGTAGTATCTACAGGGTTACTGAAGCTTTCTTT.

This clone has a single count. The chain couples TRBV7-2 to TRBJ1-1; TRBD1 is a possible D gene (6 bases). The germline V gene encodes CDR1 SGHTA and CDR2 FQGNSA. Trimming left V 5 bases short and J 3 bases short, with 13 bases between. The CDR3 consists of 14 residues. The DNA of the CDR3 is TGTGCCAGCAGCGTCGACGGGGGCTACACTGAAGCTTTCTTT. This codes for CASSVDGGYTEAFF.

This chain links TRBV28 with TRBJ2-5; D call uncertain. Germline values: CDR1 MDHEN, CDR2 SYDVKM. The V end was cut by 4 bases, the J end by 3 bases, with 9 bases between. The length of the CDR3 is 13 residues. The CDR3 sequence: CASSSYRKETQYF. In nucleotides, the CDR3 is TGTGCCAGCAGTTCGTACCGAAAAGAGACCCAGTACTTC.

The V call is TRBV7-8, the J call TRBJ2-7, with TRBD1 identical over 8 bases. The length of the CDR3 is 14 residues. The V gene's germline CDR1 is SGHVS and CDR2 FQNEAQ. V shed 5 bases and J 3 bases; nucleotides not matched to a gene: 6. The CDR3 coding sequence is TGTGCCAGCAGCGAAGGACAGGGTATCTACGAGCAGTACTTC. Its translation: CASSEGQGIYEQYF. Based on the CDR3 plus reference TRBV7-8 and TRBJ2-7, the full variable domain is GAGVSQSPRYKVAKRGQDVALRCDPISGHVSLFWYQQALGQGPEFLTYFQNEAQLDKSGLPSDRFFAERPEGSVSTLKIQRTQQEDSAVYLCASSEGQGIYEQYFGPGTRLTVT.

The CDR3 nucleotides read TGTGCCAGCTCAACTAAAGACGGTCACAATCAGCCCCAGCATTTT. The encoded protein is CASSTKDGHNQPQHF. The V call is TRBV18, the J call TRBJ1-5; no definite D call. The CDR3 contains 15 residues. V was clipped by 5 bases and J by 3 bases, with 14 bases between them. CDR1 is KGHSH and CDR2 is LQKENI in the germline V gene.

This sequence joins TRBV5-1 and TRBJ2-5; 7 positions match TRBD2. Losses at the gene ends were 5 bases for V and 5 bases for J; bases not matched to a gene: 9. The CDR3 has 14 residues. Per the germline V gene, CDR1 is SGHRS and CDR2 is YFSETQ. CDR3 nucleotide sequence: TGCGCCAGCAGTGTTTCGGGGGGTTGGGAGACCCAGTACTTC. It translates to CASSVSGGWETQYF.

The V and J genes are TRBV5-6 and TRBJ1-1; D is possibly TRBD1 (5 bases). The germline gives CDR1 SGHDT, CDR2 YYEEEE. The V end lost 1 base, the J end lost 6 bases, and 10 bases lay between the germline ends. The CDR3 has 13 amino acids. For the CDR3, the DNA is TGTGCCAGCAGCTTGTTCGGAGGGGCTGAAGCTTTCTTT. Translated: CASSLFGGAEAFF.

The rearrangement joins TRBV7-8 to TRBJ2-3; TRBD2 agrees at 8 bases. The CDR3 length is 13 residues. The trim removed 7 bases at V and 1 base at J, leaving 1 base unmatched. Germline CDR1 reads SGHVS; CDR2 reads FQNEAQ. Here the CDR3 DNA reads TGTGCCAGCAAACTAGCGGGCACAGATACGCAGTATTTT. It codes for CASKLAGTDTQYF.

The V and J genes are TRBV7-8 and TRBJ1-3; 9 nucleotides match TRBD1. V lost 6 bases to trimming and J lost 0 bases; unmatched junction nucleotides: 12. The CDR3 loop spans 18 amino acids. CDR1 SGHVS and CDR2 FQNEAQ come from the germline V gene. The CDR3 sequence: CASRETGTGSVSGNTIYF. The CDR3 nucleotides are TGTGCCAGCAGGGAAACAGGGACAGGGAGCGTCTCTGGAAACACCATATATTTT.

V usage is TRBV9 and J usage is TRBJ2-1; unclear D gene. The CDR3 covers 15 residues. Deletions cut 0 bases from V and 0 bases from J, with 7 bases between. The germline V gene has CDR1 SGDLS and CDR2 YYNGEE. CDR3 sequence reads: CASSVDPTSYNEQFF. The CDR3 DNA reads as TGTGCCAGCAGCGTAGACCCCACCTCCTACAATGAGCAGTTCTTC.

This clone was seen only once. CDR3 amino acids: CASSSRDTQYF. CDR3 coding DNA: TGTGCCAGCAGTTCGCGGGATACGCAGTATTTT. The gene calls are TRBV5-4 and TRBJ2-3, with D uncertain. V dropped 5 bases and J dropped 6 bases, with 7 bases sitting between them. This CDR3 has 11 amino acids. Germline CDR1 and CDR2: SGHNT and YYREEE (reference sequence). The full variable domain, with the rest looked up from reference TRBV5-4 and TRBJ2-3, is ETGVTQSPTHLIKTRGQQVTLRCSSQSGHNTVSWYQQALGQGPQFIFQYYREEENGRGNFPPRFSGLQFPNYSSELNVNALELDDSALYLCASSSRDTQYFGPGTRLTVL.

This clone was recorded only once. J is TRBJ1-3 and V is TRBV6-5; 7 positions agree with TRBD1. With 10 bases clipped from V and 1 base from J, the junction kept 4 bases outside the gene matches. CDR3 length equals 13 residues. CDR1 is MNHEY and CDR2 is SVGAGI in the germline V gene. CDR3 protein: CATLTGSGNTIYF. In DNA, the CDR3 is TGTGCCACCCTGACAGGGTCTGGAAACACCATATATTTT.

The J gene is TRBJ1-4, the V gene TRBV6-5, with TRBD1 matching 11 bases. This CDR3 is 14 amino acids long. Germline V gene data show CDR1 as MNHEY and CDR2 as SVGAGI. V was pared by 5 bases and J by 7 bases, with 3 bases of the junction left unmatched. The CDR3 bases are TGTGCCAGCAGTAGGACAGGGGGCTCTGAAAAACTGTTTTTT. Translation: CASSRTGGSEKLFF.

The chain links TRBV7-8 to TRBJ2-3, with 7 bases lining up with TRBD1. Germline CDR1 is SGHVS and CDR2 is FQNEAQ. The CDR3 has 16 residues. Trimming cost V 0 bases and J 2 bases; bases outside gene matches: 5. CDR3 sequence (DNA): TGTGCCAGCAGCTTAGCGAGGGGGCTCGACACAGATACGCAGTATTTT. It yields the protein CASSLARGLDTDTQYF.

The gene calls are TRBV6-1 and TRBJ2-7; 8 bases match TRBD2. The CDR3 covers 14 residues. Germline V gene data show CDR1 as MNHNS and CDR2 as SASEGT. With 5 bases clipped from V and 3 bases from J, the junction kept 6 bases outside the gene matches. CDR3 nucleotide sequence: TGTGCCAGCAGTATGAAGCGGGAGAGCTACGAGCAGTACTTC. Its translation: CASSMKRESYEQYF.

In its sample, this clone was seen once. V usage is TRBV27 and J usage is TRBJ1-1, with unresolved D. Between the trimmed V and J ends, which lost 8 bases and 2 bases, there was a span of 21 bases. This CDR3 has 16 amino acids. CDR1 is MNHEY and CDR2 is SMNVEV in the germline V gene (reference sequence). CDR3 DNA sequence: TGTGCCAGCGTCCCCGGAAGGGCGAATTTAAACACTGAAGCTTTCTTT. This gives the protein CASVPGRANLNTEAFF.

The J gene is TRBJ2-2, the V gene TRBV11-2, with a tentative D call TRBD1 (6 bases). Germline V CDR1 and CDR2: SGHAT, FQNNGV. The V end was cut by 5 bases, the J end by 3 bases, with 10 bases between. The CDR3 runs to 14 residues. In DNA form, the CDR3 reads TGTGCCAGCAGCGCCGCAGGGGACACCGGGGAGCTGTTTTTT. Translating gives CASSAAGDTGELFF. The full variable domain, in which reference TRBV11-2 and TRBJ2-2 provide the parts outside the CDR3, is EAGVAQSPRYKIIEKRQSVAFWCNPISGHATLYWYQQILGQGPKLLIQFQNNGVVDDSQLPKDRFSAERLKGVDSTLKIQPAKLEDSAVYLCASSAAGDTGELFFGEGSRLTVL.

About this clone itself: This specimen includes other DNA sequences encoding the same CDR3. The rearrangement uses TRBV28 and TRBJ1-3; no definite D call. CDR1 is MDHEN, CDR2 SYDVKM, per germline. The CDR3 length is 11 residues. V was pared by 5 bases and J by 3 bases, with 2 bases between. This chain's CDR3 is CASSLGNTIYF. The CDR3 coding sequence is TGTGCCAGCAGTCTTGGAAACACCATATATTTT.

The J gene is TRBJ1-5, the V gene TRBV19; D unclear. This CDR3 contains 18 residues. CDR1 and CDR2 from the germline V gene are LNHDA and SQIVND (reference sequence). Trimming pared 1 base from V and 0 bases from J, leaving 16 bases between. The chain's CDR3 is CASSIVSSPGYSNQPQHF. In nucleotides, the CDR3 is TGTGCCAGTAGTATAGTCTCCTCGCCGGGTTATAGCAATCAGCCCCAGCATTTT.

The CDR3 sequence: CASSQDRVRSYEQYF. For the CDR3, the DNA is TGTGCCAGCTCCCAAGACAGGGTTCGGTCCTACGAGCAGTACTTC. The chain carries TRBV18 and TRBJ2-7, with TRBD1 identical over 7 bases. Trimming took 6 bases from V and 1 from J; bases not matched to a gene: 9. Looked up from germline, CDR1 is KGHSH and CDR2 is LQKENI. The CDR3 extends over 15 amino acids.

The chain links TRBV7-9 to TRBJ1-1; D possibly corresponds to TRBD1 (5 bases). Trimming removed 3 bases at V and 1 base at J, with 9 bases between. There are 14 residues in the CDR3. The V gene's germline CDR1 is SEHNR and CDR2 FQNEAQ (reference sequence). CDR3: CASSFSGANTEAFF. CDR3 nucleotide sequence: TGTGCCAGCAGCTTCAGCGGGGCGAACACTGAAGCTTTCTTT.